A single sample gave rise to the 30 T cell receptor beta chains below, sequenced in a study of T cell clonotyping in hematopoietic cell transplantation (dated by TCRdb to about 2021). Per the publication, the time point label means: 100 days after allo-HCT. Library preparation was by the immunoSEQ multiplex PCR assay. TCRdb provides this immuneACCESS table in a form limited to in-frame rearrangements. Some clones are lacking; in checked studies, under half of them reflect an unresolved V gene, and why the rest are absent is not known. The sample table shows about 29,000 clones, and about 93% are seen once. The ten largest clones add up to 9.5% to 12% of the sample. Source: PBMCs, taken 100 days after allogeneic stem cell transplant. The receptors here all came from a female patient aged 50-60 years who had an allogeneic stem cell transplant from a related donor, so the T cells may come from the graft donor. Some clones in this sample may be carry-over from other donors' samples.

CDR3 DNA: TGTGCCAGCTCACAGGGGGCCTACAATGAGCAGTTCTTC. This sequence encodes CASSQGAYNEQFF. V is TRBV7-6 and J is TRBJ2-1, with 8 bases aligning to TRBD1. Trimming at V came to 8 bases and at J to 2 bases, leaving 2 bases not matched to a gene. Germline V gene lookup returns CDR1 SGHVS and CDR2 FNYEAQ. This CDR3 spans 13 amino acids.

The chain is built from TRBV18 and TRBJ1-5; possibly TRBD1 for D (5 bases). CDR3 size: 15 residues. From germline, CDR1 is KGHSH and CDR2 LQKENI. V lost 3 bases and J 3 bases, leaving 12 bases between the germline ends. The CDR3 region has the DNA TGTGCCAGCTCACCCCGTGGGGCAACCAATCAGCCCCAGCATTTT. Amino acids: CASSPRGATNQPQHF.

The chain combines TRBV4-2 with TRBJ1-2, with D possibly TRBD1 on 5 matching bases. The CDR3 is 13 amino acids. The V end was cut by 0 bases, the J end by 6 bases, with 8 bases between. Germline V gives CDR1 LGHNA, CDR2 YNFKEQ. CDR3 bases: TGTGCCAGCAGCCAAGAGCGGGGGGATGGCTACACCTTC. Encoded protein: CASSQERGDGYTF.

The chain carries TRBV5-4 and TRBJ1-2; the D is unclear. The CDR3 length is 16 residues. The V end lost 3 bases, the J end lost 2 bases, and 17 bases lay between the germline ends. In germline, CDR1 is SGHNT, CDR2 YYREEE (reference sequence). The CDR3 region is CASSSARLRTNYGYTF. CDR3 coding DNA: TGTGCCAGCAGCTCGGCACGGTTAAGGACCAACTATGGCTACACCTTC. Together with reference TRBV5-4 and TRBJ1-2, the CDR3 gives the full variable domain: ETGVTQSPTHLIKTRGQQVTLRCSSQSGHNTVSWYQQALGQGPQFIFQYYREEENGRGNFPPRFSGLQFPNYSSELNVNALELDDSALYLCASSSARLRTNYGYTFGSGTRLTVV.

The V call is TRBV7-9, the J call TRBJ1-1, with 9 bases matching TRBD1. Trimming cost V 0 bases and J 6 bases; bases outside gene matches: 8. Germline CDR1 reads SEHNR; CDR2 reads FQNEAQ (reference sequence). CDR3 size: 16 residues. CDR3 region: CASSLATGGVYAEAFF. The CDR3 DNA follows: TGTGCCAGCAGCTTAGCGACAGGGGGGGTCTACGCTGAAGCTTTCTTT.

This clone was recorded only once. V is TRBV7-6 and J is TRBJ1-1, with 9 bases matching TRBD1. The CDR3 length is 15 residues. CDR1 is SGHVS and CDR2 is FNYEAQ in the germline V gene. Trimming took 4 bases from V and 0 from J; bases not matched to a gene: 3. DNA of the CDR3: TGTGCCAGCAGCTCCTGGGACAGGGTGAACACTGAAGCTTTCTTT. This encodes CASSSWDRVNTEAFF.

The chain links TRBV6-5 to TRBJ1-2; D is possibly TRBD1 (5 bases). V lost 0 bases to trimming and J lost 8 bases, with 10 bases between them. Germline V gives CDR1 MNHEY, CDR2 SVGAGI. The CDR3 totals 13 residues. In nucleotides, the CDR3 is TGTGCCAGCAGTTACTCGTGGGGGGAAGGCTACACCTTC. Protein product: CASSYSWGEGYTF.

This clone was detected only once. This chain connects TRBV7-8 to TRBJ1-1; possibly TRBD1 for D (5 bases). V gave up 5 bases and J gave up 2 bases, with 12 bases separating them. CDR1 and CDR2 from the germline V gene are SGHVS and FQNEAQ. This CDR3 is 14 amino acids long. The CDR3 region has the DNA TGTGCCAGCAGCCCTTGGGGGTCTAACACTGAAGCTTTCTTT. This encodes CASSPWGSNTEAFF. Drawing the rest from reference TRBV7-8 and TRBJ1-1, the complete variable domain is GAGVSQSPRYKVAKRGQDVALRCDPISGHVSLFWYQQALGQGPEFLTYFQNEAQLDKSGLPSDRFFAERPEGSVSTLKIQRTQQEDSAVYLCASSPWGSNTEAFFGQGTRLTVV.

The chain recombines TRBV4-2 with TRBJ1-3, with D possibly TRBD1 on 6 matching bases. There are 13 residues in the CDR3. Germline CDR1 LGHNA, CDR2 YNFKEQ. V was trimmed by 4 bases and J by 4 bases, leaving 8 bases between them. CDR3 residues: CASSPGTGNTIYF. CDR3 DNA: TGTGCCAGCAGCCCAGGGACAGGAAACACCATATATTTT.

The J gene is TRBJ2-3, the V gene TRBV19; possible D gene TRBD1, 5 bases. V was cut by 1 base and J by 4 bases, with 9 bases left in between. Germline-derived CDR1 and CDR2 are LNHDA and SQIVND (reference sequence). This CDR3 is built from 14 residues. CDR3: CASSIVARADTQYF. The CDR3, as DNA: TGTGCCAGTAGTATAGTTGCCAGGGCAGATACGCAGTATTTT. Variable domain in full (rest from reference TRBV19 and TRBJ2-3): DGGITQSPKYLFRKEGQNVTLSCEQNLNHDAMYWYRQDPGQGLRLIYYSQIVNDFQKGDIAEGYSVSREKKESFPLTVTSAQKNPTAFYLCASSIVARADTQYFGPGTRLTVL.

The rearrangement uses TRBV9 and TRBJ1-1; 9 nucleotides match TRBD1. CDR1 is SGDLS and CDR2 is YYNGEE in the germline V gene. With 0 bases clipped from V and 3 bases from J, the junction kept 9 bases outside the gene matches. CDR3 length: 17 residues. The CDR3: CASSVALQGAGDTEAFF. The CDR3 coding sequence is TGTGCCAGCAGCGTAGCTTTACAGGGGGCTGGGGACACTGAAGCTTTCTTT.

The CDR3 DNA reads TGTGCCAGCAGCCAAGATCGGGGCGGGGGGGCCCCCGGGGAGCTGTTTTTT. This gives the protein CASSQDRGGGAPGELFF. The chain couples TRBV4-2 to TRBJ2-2; 9 positions agree with TRBD2. With 0 bases clipped from V and 6 bases from J, the junction kept 8 bases outside the gene matches. Germline V gene sequence: CDR1 LGHNA, CDR2 YNFKEQ. The CDR3 contains 17 residues.

V is TRBV7-9 and J is TRBJ1-2; D unresolved. The V gene lost 4 bases and the J gene lost 4 bases, with 13 bases spanning the gap. The CDR3 has 14 amino acids. CDR1 SEHNR and CDR2 FQNEAQ come from the germline V gene (reference sequence). The chain's CDR3 is CASSSNFGGYGYTF. The CDR3 coding sequence is TGTGCCAGCAGCTCGAATTTCGGAGGCTATGGCTACACCTTC.

With regard to this clone: The same CDR3 arises from other DNA sequences in this sample as well. The chain uses TRBV10-1 and TRBJ1-6, with 7 bases fitting TRBD1. This CDR3 region has 14 residues. Germline V gene sequence: CDR1 WNHNN, CDR2 SYGVQD (reference sequence). The V gene end was trimmed by 6 bases and the J gene end by 5 bases; junction bases not matched to a gene: 4. CDR3 DNA: TGCGCCAGCAGCGCGGGACAGAATAATTCACCCCTCCACTTT. Protein sequence: CASSAGQNNSPLHF.

The rearrangement uses TRBV7-6 and TRBJ2-7; 9 nucleotides line up with TRBD2. Germline CDR1 SGHVS, CDR2 FNYEAQ. The junction had 5 bases not matched to a gene; V was cut back by 5 bases and J by 3 bases. The CDR3 is 14 residues long. The CDR3 DNA sequence: TGTGCCAGCAGCGGTCGCGGGGGGGACTACGAGCAGTACTTC. Protein product: CASSGRGGDYEQYF.

This chain links TRBV7-2 with TRBJ2-1; 9 nucleotides line up with TRBD2. CDR3 size: 16 residues. Losses at the gene ends were 1 base for V and 3 bases for J; bases not matched to a gene: 4. CDR1 is SGHTA, CDR2 FQGNSA, per germline. The CDR3 DNA reads TGTGCCAGCAGCTTAGGAGGTAGCGGGGGCTACAATGAGCAGTTCTTC. Amino acids: CASSLGGSGGYNEQFF.

This rearrangement joins TRBV7-2 to TRBJ1-2; a weak D match, TRBD1 (6 bases). The CDR3 has 13 amino acids. V dropped 7 bases and J dropped 8 bases, with 17 bases sitting between them. Germline V gene data show CDR1 as SGHTA and CDR2 as FQGNSA. The CDR3 DNA sequence: TGTGCCAGCACCGGACAGACGGGGGTCGGCTACACCTTC. Residues: CASTGQTGVGYTF.

In regard to this clone: Other nucleotide sequences from this sample produce the same CDR3. This chain joins TRBV7-9 and TRBJ1-1; D gene ambiguous. CDR1 SEHNR and CDR2 FQNEAQ come from the germline V gene (reference sequence). The CDR3 consists of 13 residues. V lost 2 bases to trimming and J lost 2 bases, with 6 bases between them. DNA of the CDR3: TGTGCCAGCAGCTTAAGGCAAAACACTGAAGCTTTCTTT. It yields the protein CASSLRQNTEAFF.

This clone has just a few counts. V and J are TRBV5-8 and TRBJ1-4; 8 nucleotides line up with TRBD1. V shed 0 bases and J 8 bases; nucleotides not matched to a gene: 6. This CDR3 contains 15 residues. Looked up from germline, CDR1 is SGHTS and CDR2 is YDEGEE. CDR3 protein: CASSLGTGMHEKLFF. As DNA, the CDR3 is TGTGCCAGCAGCTTGGGGACAGGGATGCACGAAAAACTGTTTTTT.

This clone was observed a single time. This chain connects TRBV5-1 to TRBJ1-1; D possibly corresponds to TRBD1 (6 bases). V was cut by 0 bases and J by 4 bases, with 19 bases left in between. The CDR3 spans 17 residues. In germline, CDR1 is SGHRS, CDR2 YFSETQ. The CDR3 nucleotides are TGCGCCAGCAGCTTGGCCTCGGGGGGGCGATCGGGCACTGAAGCTTTCTTT. This encodes CASSLASGGRSGTEAFF.

The rearrangement links TRBV6-6 to TRBJ1-6, with TRBD1 matching over 9 bases. With 5 bases clipped from V and 10 bases from J, the junction kept 12 bases outside the gene matches. The CDR3 is made up of 16 amino acids. Germline V CDR1 and CDR2: MNHNY, SVGAGI (reference sequence). The CDR3 sequence is CASSRSGTGIGSPLHF. In DNA form, the CDR3 reads TGTGCCAGCAGTCGCTCCGGGACAGGGATCGGGTCACCCCTCCACTTT.

The V gene is TRBV19, the J gene TRBJ1-2, with 7 positions matching TRBD1. The length of the CDR3 is 17 residues. After removal of 8 bases from V and 3 bases from J, the junction contained 18 bases not matched to a gene. Germline-derived CDR1 and CDR2 are LNHDA and SQIVND (reference sequence). The CDR3 nucleotides read TGTGCCAGTCTCTCCGACAGGGAAAATCACGGGGACTATGGCTACACCTTC. Its translation is CASLSDRENHGDYGYTF.

The chain combines TRBV7-9 with TRBJ1-2; perhaps TRBD1 as D (6 bases). The length of the CDR3 is 14 residues. The germline V gene has CDR1 SEHNR and CDR2 FQNEAQ (reference sequence). Trimming removed 1 base at V and 5 bases at J, with 11 bases between. CDR3 coding DNA: TGTGCCAGCAGCTTAGAGGGTACAGGGTATGGCTACACCTTC. Translating it yields CASSLEGTGYGYTF.

V is TRBV30 and J is TRBJ1-3, with no clear D. Trimming left V 2 bases short and J 2 bases short, with 7 bases between. Germline V CDR1 and CDR2: GTSNPN, SVGIG (reference sequence). The CDR3 has 13 residues. CDR3 coding DNA: TGTGCCTGGAGTCGGGAGACTGGAAACACCATATATTTT. Protein sequence: CAWSRETGNTIYF. Complete variable domain (other parts from reference TRBV30 and TRBJ1-3): SQTIHQWPATLVQPVGSPLSLECTVEGTSNPNLYWYRQAAGRGLQLLFYSVGIGQISSEVPQNLSASRPQDRQFILSSKKLLLSDSGFYLCAWSRETGNTIYFGEGSWLTVV.

J is TRBJ1-1 and V is TRBV2; TRBD1 might be the D (5 bases). The CDR3 sequence is 13 residues long. Germline assignment: CDR1 SNHLY and CDR2 FYNNEI. V lost 4 bases to trimming and J lost 0 bases, with 6 bases between them. The CDR3 sequence: CASSGRVNTEAFF. CDR3 sequence (DNA): TGTGCCAGCAGTGGCAGGGTGAACACTGAAGCTTTCTTT.

The chain couples TRBV5-6 to TRBJ1-2; D unresolved. Per the germline V gene, CDR1 is SGHDT and CDR2 is YYEEEE. Trimming shortened V by 4 bases and J by 7 bases, and 11 bases separated the two germline ends. The CDR3 spans 12 residues. As DNA, the CDR3 is TGTGCCAGCAGCCCCTACTTTGGTGGCTACACCTTC. Protein product: CASSPYFGGYTF.

V gene TRBV7-6 combines with J gene TRBJ2-2, with D possibly being TRBD2 (5 bases). Germline CDR1 reads SGHVS; CDR2 reads FNYEAQ. V shed 5 bases and J shed 4 bases, with 20 bases lying between them. The CDR3 covers 17 residues. The CDR3 is CASSDGLAYPGTGELFF. The CDR3 DNA follows: TGTGCCAGCAGCGACGGGCTAGCCTACCCGGGCACCGGGGAGCTGTTTTTT.

This chain uses TRBV7-2 with TRBJ2-7, with D tentatively TRBD2 (5 bases). The CDR3 is 16 residues long. The V gene's germline CDR1 is SGHTA and CDR2 FQGNSA. The ends were cut back, 0 bases at V and 0 bases at J, with 12 bases in the middle. In nucleotides, the CDR3 is TGTGCCAGCAGCTTAGCGTCCGGCGGGTCCTCCTACGAGCAGTACTTC. Amino acid sequence: CASSLASGGSSYEQYF.

The V call is TRBV29-1, the J call TRBJ2-1; possibly TRBD2 for D (7 bases). The CDR3 extends over 16 amino acids. Germline lookup yields CDR1 SQVTM and CDR2 ANQGSEA. Trimming left V 3 bases short and J 3 bases short, with 18 bases between. The CDR3: CSVEPRGQLVYNEQFF. The CDR3 nucleotides are TGCAGCGTTGAGCCGCGGGGGCAGCTAGTCTACAATGAGCAGTTCTTC.

The chain links TRBV19 to TRBJ2-1; the D gene is possibly TRBD1 (6 bases). From germline, CDR1 is LNHDA and CDR2 SQIVND (reference sequence). CDR3 length: 14 amino acids. V lost 6 bases, J lost 5 bases, and 14 bases lay in between. The CDR3: CASRQGALNNEQFF. The CDR3 coding sequence is TGTGCCAGTAGACAGGGCGCTTTAAACAATGAGCAGTTCTTC.